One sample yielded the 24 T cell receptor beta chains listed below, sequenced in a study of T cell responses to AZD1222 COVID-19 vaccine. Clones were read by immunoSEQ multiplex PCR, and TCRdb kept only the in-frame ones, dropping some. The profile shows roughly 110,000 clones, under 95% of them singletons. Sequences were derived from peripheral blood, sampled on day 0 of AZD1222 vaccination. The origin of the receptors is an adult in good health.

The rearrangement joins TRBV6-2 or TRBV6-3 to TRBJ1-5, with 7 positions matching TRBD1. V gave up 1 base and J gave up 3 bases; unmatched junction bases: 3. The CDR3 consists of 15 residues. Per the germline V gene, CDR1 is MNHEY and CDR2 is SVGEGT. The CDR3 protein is CASSYLQGFNQPQHF. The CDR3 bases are TGTGCCAGCAGTTACTTACAGGGGTTCAATCAGCCCCAGCATTTT.

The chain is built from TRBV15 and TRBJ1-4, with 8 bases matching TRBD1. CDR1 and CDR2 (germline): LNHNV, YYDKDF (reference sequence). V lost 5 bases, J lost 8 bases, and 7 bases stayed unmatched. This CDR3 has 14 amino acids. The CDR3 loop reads CATSYGTGNEKLFF. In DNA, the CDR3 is TGTGCCACCAGCTATGGGACAGGTAACGAAAAACTGTTTTTT.

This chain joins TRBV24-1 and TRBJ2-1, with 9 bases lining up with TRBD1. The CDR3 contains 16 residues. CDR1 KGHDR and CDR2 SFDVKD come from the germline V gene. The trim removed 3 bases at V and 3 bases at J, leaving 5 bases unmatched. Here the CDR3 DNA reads TGTGCCACCAGTGATGGCGGGACAGGGATCTACAATGAGCAGTTCTTC. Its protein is CATSDGGTGIYNEQFF.

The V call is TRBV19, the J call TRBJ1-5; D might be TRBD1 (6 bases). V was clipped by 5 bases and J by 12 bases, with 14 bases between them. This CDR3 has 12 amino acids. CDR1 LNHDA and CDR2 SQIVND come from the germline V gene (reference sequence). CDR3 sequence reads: CASSLPRGRQHF. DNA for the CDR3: TGTGCCAGTAGTCTCCCTCGGGGGCGCCAGCATTTT.

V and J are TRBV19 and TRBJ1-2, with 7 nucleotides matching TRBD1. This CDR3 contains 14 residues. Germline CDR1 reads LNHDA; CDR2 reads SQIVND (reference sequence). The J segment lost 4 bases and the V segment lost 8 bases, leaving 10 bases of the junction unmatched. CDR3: CASGRTGVTYGYTF. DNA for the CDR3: TGTGCCAGTGGGAGGACAGGAGTAACCTATGGCTACACCTTC. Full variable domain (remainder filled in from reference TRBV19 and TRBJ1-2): DGGITQSPKYLFRKEGQNVTLSCEQNLNHDAMYWYRQDPGQGLRLIYYSQIVNDFQKGDIAEGYSVSREKKESFPLTVTSAQKNPTAFYLCASGRTGVTYGYTFGSGTRLTVV.

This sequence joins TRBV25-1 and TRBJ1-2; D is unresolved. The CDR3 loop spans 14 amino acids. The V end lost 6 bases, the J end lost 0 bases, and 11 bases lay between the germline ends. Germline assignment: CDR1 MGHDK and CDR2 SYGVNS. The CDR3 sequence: CASSPRHTNYGYTF. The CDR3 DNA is TGTGCCAGCAGCCCTCGACACACTAACTATGGCTACACCTTC.

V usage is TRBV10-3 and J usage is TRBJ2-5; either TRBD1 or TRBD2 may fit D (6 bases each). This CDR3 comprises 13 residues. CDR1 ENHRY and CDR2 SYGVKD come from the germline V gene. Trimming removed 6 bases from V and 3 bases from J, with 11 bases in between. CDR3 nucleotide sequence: TGTGCCATCAGCCAGAGGGGGGAAGAGACCCAGTACTTC. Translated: CAISQRGEETQYF.

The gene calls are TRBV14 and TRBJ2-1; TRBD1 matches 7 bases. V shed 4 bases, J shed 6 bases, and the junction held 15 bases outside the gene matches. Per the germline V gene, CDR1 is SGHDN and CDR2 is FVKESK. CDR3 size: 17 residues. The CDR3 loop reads CASSRPIGTEGANEQFF. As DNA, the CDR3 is TGTGCCAGCAGCCGGCCCATTGGGACAGAGGGAGCCAATGAGCAGTTCTTC.

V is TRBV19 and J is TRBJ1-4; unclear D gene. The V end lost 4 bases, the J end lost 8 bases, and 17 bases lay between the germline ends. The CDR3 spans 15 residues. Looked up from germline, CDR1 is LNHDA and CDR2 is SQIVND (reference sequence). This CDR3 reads CASSTRRGQGEKLFF. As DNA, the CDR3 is TGTGCCAGTAGTACCCGGAGAGGGCAAGGAGAAAAACTGTTTTTT.

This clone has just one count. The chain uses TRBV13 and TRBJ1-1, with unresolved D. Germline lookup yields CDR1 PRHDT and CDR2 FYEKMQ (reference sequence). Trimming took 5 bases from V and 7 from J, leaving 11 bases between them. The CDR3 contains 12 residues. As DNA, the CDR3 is TGTGCCAGCAGCCCCGGGAGTAGTGAAGCTTTCTTT. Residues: CASSPGSSEAFF. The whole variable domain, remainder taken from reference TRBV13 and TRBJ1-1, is AAGVIQSPRHLIKEKRETATLKCYPIPRHDTVYWYQQGPGQDPQFLISFYEKMQSDKGSIPDRFSAQQFSDYHSELNMSSLELGDSALYFCASSPGSSEAFFGQGTRLTVV.

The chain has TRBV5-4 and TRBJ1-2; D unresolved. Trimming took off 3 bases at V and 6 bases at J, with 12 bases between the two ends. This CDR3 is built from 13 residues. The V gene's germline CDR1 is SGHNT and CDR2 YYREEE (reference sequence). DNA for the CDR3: TGTGCCAGCAGCTCTCTGCCCGGGGATGGCTACACCTTC. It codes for CASSSLPGDGYTF.

The CDR3 reads CASSLELTDTQYF. The CDR3 bases are TGCGCCAGCAGCCTGGAGCTCACAGATACGCAGTATTTT. This rearrangement joins TRBV5-1 to TRBJ2-3, with D unresolved. V lost 4 bases and J 2 bases, leaving 8 bases between the germline ends. The germline V gene has CDR1 SGHRS and CDR2 YFSETQ. The CDR3 has 13 residues. Variable domain in full (rest from reference TRBV5-1 and TRBJ2-3): KAGVTQTPRYLIKTRGQQVTLSCSPISGHRSVSWYQQTPGQGLQFLFEYFSETQRNKGNFPGRFSGRQFSNSRSEMNVSTLELGDSALYLCASSLELTDTQYFGPGTRLTVL.

CDR3 sequence: CASSLLGGLIYEQYF. In DNA, the CDR3 is TGTGCCAGCAGCTTGTTGGGGGGTCTAATCTACGAGCAGTACTTC. The J gene is TRBJ2-7, the V gene TRBV5-6, with a weak D call TRBD2 (6 bases). V was trimmed by 1 base and J by 3 bases, leaving 14 bases between them. CDR3 size: 15 residues. Germline assignment: CDR1 SGHDT and CDR2 YYEEEE.

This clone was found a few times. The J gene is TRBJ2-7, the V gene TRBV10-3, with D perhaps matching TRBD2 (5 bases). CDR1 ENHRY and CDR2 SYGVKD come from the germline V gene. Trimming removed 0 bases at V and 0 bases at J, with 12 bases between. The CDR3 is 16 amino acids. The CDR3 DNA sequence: TGTGCCATCAGTGAGTCAACGGGGAAGTACTCCTACGAGCAGTACTTC. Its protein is CAISESTGKYSYEQYF.

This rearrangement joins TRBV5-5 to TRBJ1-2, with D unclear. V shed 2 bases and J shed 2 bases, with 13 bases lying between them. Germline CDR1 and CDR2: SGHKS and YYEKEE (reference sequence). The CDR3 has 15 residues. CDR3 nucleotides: TGTGCCAGCAGCTTCGGCCCTTGGGGAAACTATGGCTACACCTTC. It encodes CASSFGPWGNYGYTF.

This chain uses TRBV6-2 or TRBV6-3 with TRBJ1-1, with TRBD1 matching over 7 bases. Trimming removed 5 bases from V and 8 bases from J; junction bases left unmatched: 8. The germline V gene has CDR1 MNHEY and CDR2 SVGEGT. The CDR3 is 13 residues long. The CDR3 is CASSKLRDREAFF. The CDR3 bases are TGTGCCAGCAGTAAGCTCCGGGACAGAGAAGCTTTCTTT.

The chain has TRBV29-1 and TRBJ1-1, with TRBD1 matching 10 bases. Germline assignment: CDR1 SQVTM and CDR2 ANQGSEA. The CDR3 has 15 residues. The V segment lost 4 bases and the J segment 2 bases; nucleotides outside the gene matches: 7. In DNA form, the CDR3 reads TGCAGCGTTGTTGAGACAGGGGGCTTAAACACTGAAGCTTTCTTT. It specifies CSVVETGGLNTEAFF. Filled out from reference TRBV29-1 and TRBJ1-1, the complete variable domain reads SAVISQKPSRDICQRGTSLTIQCQVDSQVTMMFWYRQQPGQSLTLIATANQGSEATYESGFVIDKFPISRPNLTFSTLTVSNMSPEDSSIYLCSVVETGGLNTEAFFGQGTRLTVV.

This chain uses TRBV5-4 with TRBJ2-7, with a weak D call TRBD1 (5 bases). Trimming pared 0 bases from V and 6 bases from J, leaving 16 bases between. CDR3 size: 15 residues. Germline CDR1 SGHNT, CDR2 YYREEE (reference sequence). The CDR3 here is CASSLGQGTVGEQYF. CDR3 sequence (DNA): TGTGCCAGCAGCTTGGGGCAGGGCACCGTCGGCGAGCAGTACTTC.

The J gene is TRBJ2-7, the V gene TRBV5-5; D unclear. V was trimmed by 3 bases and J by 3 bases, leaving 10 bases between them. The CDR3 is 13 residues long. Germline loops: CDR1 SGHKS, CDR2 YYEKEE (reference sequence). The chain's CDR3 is CASSYRRDYEQYF. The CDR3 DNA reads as TGTGCCAGCAGCTACAGACGTGACTACGAGCAGTACTTC.

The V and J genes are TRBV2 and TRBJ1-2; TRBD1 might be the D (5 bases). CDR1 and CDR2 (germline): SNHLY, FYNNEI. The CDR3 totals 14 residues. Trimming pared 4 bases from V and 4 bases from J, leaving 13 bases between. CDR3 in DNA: TGTGCCAGCAGTGTCATGGGGGGGACCTATGGCTACACCTTC. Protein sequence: CASSVMGGTYGYTF.

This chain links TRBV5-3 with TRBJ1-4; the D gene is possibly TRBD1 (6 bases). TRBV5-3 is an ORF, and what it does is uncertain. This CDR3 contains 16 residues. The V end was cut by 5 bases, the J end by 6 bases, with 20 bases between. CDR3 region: CARRSEQGIWDEKLFF. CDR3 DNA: TGTGCCAGAAGGTCGGAACAGGGTATCTGGGATGAAAAACTGTTTTTT.

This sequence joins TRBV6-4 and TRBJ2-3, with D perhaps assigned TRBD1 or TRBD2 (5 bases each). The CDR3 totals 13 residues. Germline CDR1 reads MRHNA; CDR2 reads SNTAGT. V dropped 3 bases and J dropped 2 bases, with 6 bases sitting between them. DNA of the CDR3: TGTGCCAGCAGTGAGGGGGACACAGATACGCAGTATTTT. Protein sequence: CASSEGDTDTQYF.

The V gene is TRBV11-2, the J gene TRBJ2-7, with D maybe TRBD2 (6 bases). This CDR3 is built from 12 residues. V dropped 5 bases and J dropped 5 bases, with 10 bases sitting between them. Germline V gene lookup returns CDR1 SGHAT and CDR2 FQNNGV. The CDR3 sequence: CASSPSVHEQYF. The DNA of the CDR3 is TGTGCCAGCAGCCCTAGCGTCCACGAGCAGTACTTC.

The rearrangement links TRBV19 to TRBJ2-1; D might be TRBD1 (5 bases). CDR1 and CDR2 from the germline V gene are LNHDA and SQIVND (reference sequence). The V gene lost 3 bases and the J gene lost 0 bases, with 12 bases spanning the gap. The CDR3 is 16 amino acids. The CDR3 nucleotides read TGTGCCAGTAGTATCAGCACAGGTGGCTCCTACAATGAGCAGTTCTTC. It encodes CASSISTGGSYNEQFF.